The rows below give T cell receptor beta chains drawn from one sample of a study of shared clonotypes between healthy human individuals. TCRdb's copy holds only in-frame clones and misses some; the assay was immunoSEQ multiplex PCR. The table has 2 million to 2.5 million clones, 80% to 95% seen once; the top ten hold 0.35% to 0.45%. The sample comprised naive CD4+ T cells from PBMCs. The receptor source for this set is a man younger than 35 in good health. Some clones in this sample may be carry-over from other donors' samples. Both conserved end residues are part of each CDR3. The order of the fields is D gene, clone size, V gene, J gene, CDR3 DNA, CDR3 protein. The D gene is left open where the match is weak. Clone size is stated in some rows and not others, as once, few, many or a class when expanded.

D gene: TRBD1; clone size: -; V gene: TRBV5-1; J gene: TRBJ2-2; CDR3 DNA: TGCGCCAGCAGCTTGGAGGGACAGGGTGGTTTTACCGGGGAGCTGTTTTTT; CDR3 protein: CASSLEGQGGFTGELFF
D gene: -; clone size: -; V gene: TRBV11-3; J gene: TRBJ2-1; CDR3 DNA: TGTGCCAGCAGCCAAACCGGGGTTAATGAGCAGTTCTTC; CDR3 protein: CASSQTGVNEQFF
D gene: -; clone size: -; V gene: TRBV7-2; J gene: TRBJ1-1; CDR3 DNA: TGTGCCAGCAGCCCAGAGGCCCTCCGCCACACTGAAGCTTTCTTT; CDR3 protein: CASSPEALRHTEAFF
D gene: TRBD1; clone size: -; V gene: TRBV11-2; J gene: TRBJ2-1; CDR3 DNA: TGTGCCAGCAGCTTAGATAGACAGGGGAATGAGCAGTTCTTC; CDR3 protein: CASSLDRQGNEQFF
D gene: -; clone size: -; V gene: TRBV30; J gene: TRBJ1-1; CDR3 DNA: TGTGCCTGGATTATCGGAATGAACACTGAAGCTTTCTTT; CDR3 protein: CAWIIGMNTEAFF
D gene: -; clone size: -; V gene: TRBV7-2; J gene: TRBJ1-1; CDR3 DNA: TGTGCCAGCAGCTTATCCGCCGACAGGTCGGACACTGAAGCTTTCTTT; CDR3 protein: CASSLSADRSDTEAFF
D gene: -; clone size: once; V gene: TRBV5-1; J gene: TRBJ2-2; CDR3 DNA: TGCGCCAGCAGACTACAACAGGACACCGGGGAGCTGTTTTTT; CDR3 protein: CASRLQQDTGELFF
D gene: -; clone size: -; V gene: TRBV25-1; J gene: TRBJ1-6; CDR3 DNA: TGTGCCAGCAGTGGCACAGCGCCTCATAATTCACCCCTCCACTTT; CDR3 protein: CASSGTAPHNSPLHF
D gene: TRBD1; clone size: -; V gene: TRBV7-8; J gene: TRBJ2-7; CDR3 DNA: TGTGCCAGCAGCTTAACTCGGGACAGAAACTCCGAGCAGTACTTC; CDR3 protein: CASSLTRDRNSEQYF
D gene: TRBD1; clone size: few; V gene: TRBV5-4; J gene: TRBJ1-1; CDR3 DNA: TGTGCCAGCAGCTTCCGACAGGGAGTGGGTGAAGCTTTCTTT; CDR3 protein: CASSFRQGVGEAFF
D gene: -; clone size: -; V gene: TRBV6-5; J gene: TRBJ2-5; CDR3 DNA: TGTGCCAGCAAAGGGAGTGCCGAGACCCAGTACTTC; CDR3 protein: CASKGSAETQYF
D gene: -; clone size: -; V gene: TRBV28; J gene: TRBJ2-4; CDR3 DNA: TGTGCCAGCAGTTTATTTGGCGGGGTAGCCAAAAACATTCAGTACTTC; CDR3 protein: CASSLFGGVAKNIQYF
D gene: -; clone size: -; V gene: TRBV10-3; J gene: TRBJ2-3; CDR3 DNA: TGTGCCATCAGTGTGACTAGGGGGGATACGCAGTATTTT; CDR3 protein: CAISVTRGDTQYF
D gene: -; clone size: once; V gene: TRBV4-3; J gene: TRBJ1-3; CDR3 DNA: TGCGCCAGCAGCCATCCCCATGGAAACACCATATATTTT; CDR3 protein: CASSHPHGNTIYF
D gene: TRBD1; clone size: -; V gene: TRBV4-1; J gene: TRBJ2-6; CDR3 DNA: TGCGCCAGCAGCCAGCCATTCGACAGGGTTGAATCTGGGGCCAACGTCCTGACTTTC; CDR3 protein: CASSQPFDRVESGANVLTF
D gene: -; clone size: -; V gene: TRBV7-2; J gene: TRBJ2-5; CDR3 DNA: TGTGCCAGCAGCTTACCGGATTATTACAGGCCGGGAGAAGAGACCCAGTACTTC; CDR3 protein: CASSLPDYYRPGEETQYF
D gene: -; clone size: -; V gene: TRBV27; J gene: TRBJ1-5; CDR3 DNA: TGTGCCAGCAGTCCCCGTGCCAGCGTTTGGAACAATCAGCCCCAGCATTTT; CDR3 protein: CASSPRASVWNNQPQHF
D gene: -; clone size: -; V gene: TRBV10-3; J gene: TRBJ2-6; CDR3 DNA: TGTGCCATCAGTGAGTCGTTACAGAGCTCTGGGGCCAACGTCCTGACTTTC; CDR3 protein: CAISESLQSSGANVLTF
D gene: -; clone size: -; V gene: TRBV7-9; J gene: TRBJ2-2; CDR3 DNA: TGTGCCAGCAGCGCCCTCCCGGGGTACGGCGCGAACACCGGGGAGCTGTTTTTT; CDR3 protein: CASSALPGYGANTGELFF
D gene: -; clone size: once; V gene: TRBV28; J gene: TRBJ1-2; CDR3 DNA: TGTGCCAGCAGTTTAGCCCTGGGGGGCCATGGCTACACCTTC; CDR3 protein: CASSLALGGHGYTF
D gene: -; clone size: -; V gene: TRBV5-1; J gene: TRBJ2-1; CDR3 DNA: TGCGCCAGCAGCTTACAAGGGGAGACCTACAATGAGCAGTTCTTC; CDR3 protein: CASSLQGETYNEQFF
D gene: -; clone size: -; V gene: TRBV28; J gene: TRBJ1-5; CDR3 DNA: TGTGCCAGCACAGCCGCCGGCCCAATTCAGCCCCAGCATTTT; CDR3 protein: CASTAAGPIQPQHF
D gene: -; clone size: -; V gene: TRBV19; J gene: TRBJ1-2; CDR3 DNA: TGTGCCAGTAGTATTCAGTCGGAGGGTTTCTATGGCTACACCTTC; CDR3 protein: CASSIQSEGFYGYTF
D gene: -; clone size: -; V gene: TRBV28; J gene: TRBJ2-2; CDR3 DNA: TGTGCCAGCAGTCTAGCCGGGACTAACACCGGGGAGCTGTTTTTT; CDR3 protein: CASSLAGTNTGELFF
D gene: -; clone size: -; V gene: TRBV15; J gene: TRBJ2-7; CDR3 DNA: TGTGCCACCAGCAGAGATACATGGGACGAGCAGTACTTC; CDR3 protein: CATSRDTWDEQYF
D gene: -; clone size: -; V gene: TRBV4-1; J gene: TRBJ2-7; CDR3 DNA: TGCGCCAGCAGCCAAGCTGAGGTGAGGCAGGGTGACTACGAGCAGTACTTC; CDR3 protein: CASSQAEVRQGDYEQYF
D gene: TRBD2; clone size: -; V gene: TRBV19; J gene: TRBJ2-7; CDR3 DNA: TGTGCCAGTAGTATCCTCGGAGCGGGAAGCTCCTACGAGCAGTACTTC; CDR3 protein: CASSILGAGSSYEQYF
D gene: TRBD2; clone size: -; V gene: TRBV4-1; J gene: TRBJ2-7; CDR3 DNA: TGCGCCAGCAGCCGGGGACTAGCGGGAGGGCCGCCCTACGAGCAGTACTTC; CDR3 protein: CASSRGLAGGPPYEQYF
D gene: -; clone size: -; V gene: TRBV5-1; J gene: TRBJ2-2; CDR3 DNA: TGCGCCAGCCGGGGGCGGGAGAACACCGGGGAGCTGTTTTTT; CDR3 protein: CASRGRENTGELFF
D gene: TRBD2; clone size: -; V gene: TRBV28; J gene: TRBJ2-7; CDR3 DNA: TGTGCCAGCAGAGCGGGAGCACACGTCTACGAGCAGTACTTC; CDR3 protein: CASRAGAHVYEQYF
D gene: -; clone size: -; V gene: TRBV6-6; J gene: TRBJ2-2; CDR3 DNA: TGTGCCAGCTGGGGACTGGGCACCGGGGAGCTGTTTTTT; CDR3 protein: CASWGLGTGELFF
D gene: -; clone size: -; V gene: TRBV7-3; J gene: TRBJ2-7; CDR3 DNA: TGTGCCAGCAGCCTAGGACAGGCGGGATCCTACGAGCAGTACTTC; CDR3 protein: CASSLGQAGSYEQYF
D gene: TRBD1; clone size: few; V gene: TRBV28; J gene: TRBJ1-2; CDR3 DNA: TGTGCCAGCAGCGGACAGGGCGGCTACACCTTC; CDR3 protein: CASSGQGGYTF
D gene: -; clone size: -; V gene: TRBV9; J gene: TRBJ2-5; CDR3 DNA: TGTGCCAGCAGCGTATCCCCTTGGGCTAGCTCTCAAGAGACCCAGTACTTC; CDR3 protein: CASSVSPWASSQETQYF
D gene: TRBD1; clone size: few; V gene: TRBV28; J gene: TRBJ2-7; CDR3 DNA: TGTGCCAGCAGTTCCCCCGGGACAGGGGGCTACGAGCAGTACTTC; CDR3 protein: CASSSPGTGGYEQYF
D gene: -; clone size: -; V gene: TRBV6-6; J gene: TRBJ2-3; CDR3 DNA: TGTGCCAGCAGCCGCCCGGGCACAGATACGCAGTATTTT; CDR3 protein: CASSRPGTDTQYF
D gene: -; clone size: -; V gene: TRBV30; J gene: TRBJ2-5; CDR3 DNA: TGTGCCAGTCGACAGGAGATGAGGGAGACCCAGTACTTC; CDR3 protein: CASRQEMRETQYF
D gene: -; clone size: -; V gene: TRBV7-2; J gene: TRBJ2-2; CDR3 DNA: TGTGCCAGCAGCTTAGAGATGAACACCGGGGAGCTGTTTTTT; CDR3 protein: CASSLEMNTGELFF
D gene: -; clone size: few; V gene: TRBV7-9; J gene: TRBJ1-1; CDR3 DNA: TGTGCCACCCTATCGGTGGGGAACACTGAAGCTTTCTTT; CDR3 protein: CATLSVGNTEAFF
D gene: -; clone size: -; V gene: TRBV18; J gene: TRBJ1-1; CDR3 DNA: TGTGCCAGCTCACCACAGGGGTCCACTGAAGCTTTCTTT; CDR3 protein: CASSPQGSTEAFF
D gene: -; clone size: -; V gene: TRBV6-5; J gene: TRBJ1-1; CDR3 DNA: TGTGCCAGCAGCCCGGGGGGCAGGGGGAACACTGAAGCTTTCTTT; CDR3 protein: CASSPGGRGNTEAFF
D gene: -; clone size: -; V gene: TRBV18; J gene: TRBJ1-1; CDR3 DNA: TGTGCCAGCTCACCACCGTCAGGGAACACTGAAGCTTTCTTT; CDR3 protein: CASSPPSGNTEAFF
D gene: -; clone size: -; V gene: TRBV2; J gene: TRBJ1-1; CDR3 DNA: TGTGCCTCCGACCCGGGGCTTAACACTGAAGCTTTCTTT; CDR3 protein: CASDPGLNTEAFF
D gene: TRBD2; clone size: -; V gene: TRBV7-9; J gene: TRBJ2-5; CDR3 DNA: TGTGCCAGCAGCTTAGCGCGTCTAGCGGGAGGAGAGACCCAGTACTTC; CDR3 protein: CASSLARLAGGETQYF
D gene: -; clone size: -; V gene: TRBV11-3; J gene: TRBJ2-7; CDR3 DNA: TGTGCCAGCAGCCAATCCCCTCGGCAGGGGACTTCCTACGAGCAGTACTTC; CDR3 protein: CASSQSPRQGTSYEQYF
D gene: -; clone size: once; V gene: TRBV21-1; J gene: TRBJ1-5; CDR3 DNA: TGTGCCAGCAGCAAAGACGACAGCCGCCTTACGCCCCAGCATTTT; CDR3 protein: CASSKDDSRLTPQHF
D gene: -; clone size: -; V gene: TRBV5-1; J gene: TRBJ1-3; CDR3 DNA: TGCGCCAGCAGCTTGAGGGGTGGGGTCCTCTCTGGAAACACCATATATTTT; CDR3 protein: CASSLRGGVLSGNTIYF
D gene: TRBD2; clone size: -; V gene: TRBV11-2; J gene: TRBJ2-7; CDR3 DNA: TGTGCCAGCAGCTTCCTAGCGGGCCTACACAGGGAGTACTTC; CDR3 protein: CASSFLAGLHREYF
D gene: -; clone size: -; V gene: TRBV18; J gene: TRBJ2-7; CDR3 DNA: TGTGCCAGCTCACCGCGGCTAGCTGGCTACGAGCAGTACTTC; CDR3 protein: CASSPRLAGYEQYF
D gene: -; clone size: once; V gene: TRBV7-9; J gene: TRBJ1-5; CDR3 DNA: TGTGCCAGCAGCTCCCTGGGGTATCCCCAGCATTTT; CDR3 protein: CASSSLGYPQHF